A selection of T cell receptor beta chains follows, all from one sample in a study of beta chain features in type 1 diabetes. Repertoires were generated with immunoSEQ multiplex PCR, while TCRdb's copy carries only in-frame clones and drops some. Of 70,000 to 95,000 clones listed, around 32% are singletons. Material for sequencing was stem cell memory CD4+ T cells from blood. Source of these receptors: a woman aged 18-29 years in good health. Each CDR3 is given with its conserved first and last residue. The D gene is left open where the match is weak. Rows may omit the clone size; those that give it use once, few, many or a size class.

TRBD2,TRBJ2-1,TRBV4-1,-,CASSQGPSGRANEQFF,TGCGCCAGCAGCCAAGGGCCTAGCGGGAGGGCCAATGAGCAGTTCTTC
TRBD2,TRBJ2-3,TRBV5-1,few,CASSNSGADTDTQYF,TGCGCCAGCAGCAATAGCGGGGCTGACACAGATACGCAGTATTTT
TRBD2,TRBJ2-7,TRBV5-1,few,CASRTSGRASASYEQYF,TGCGCCAGCAGAACCAGCGGGAGGGCCTCCGCTTCCTACGAGCAGTACTTC
-,TRBJ1-1,TRBV2,few,CASSIYSGGNTEAFF,TGTGCCAGCAGTATCTACTCGGGAGGGAACACTGAAGCTTTCTTT
TRBD2,TRBJ2-7,TRBV5-6,-,CASSRLAGSEQYF,TGTGCCAGCAGCAGACTAGCGGGCTCCGAGCAGTACTTC
-,TRBJ2-5,TRBV5-4,-,CASSLRQETQYF,TGTGCCAGCAGCCTACGACAAGAGACCCAGTACTTC
TRBD1,TRBJ2-5,TRBV6-5,-,CASRDRGPRETQYF,TGTGCCAGCAGGGACAGGGGGCCCCGGGAGACCCAGTACTTC
TRBD1,TRBJ2-3,TRBV7-9,-,CASSAQGISTDTQYF,TGTGCCAGCAGCGCACAGGGGATTAGCACAGATACGCAGTATTTT
-,TRBJ2-5,TRBV5-1,-,CASSAGQLQETQYF,TGCGCCAGCAGCGCGGGACAGCTTCAAGAGACCCAGTACTTC
TRBD2,TRBJ2-5,TRBV18,-,CASSPPSGGQTQYF,TGTGCCAGCTCACCACCGAGCGGGGGACAGACCCAGTACTTC
-,TRBJ1-2,TRBV18,-,CASSPRAVTDGYTF,TGTGCCAGCTCACCACGGGCCGTTACTGATGGCTACACCTTC
-,TRBJ2-2,TRBV5-6,few,CASSLVGVRAGELFF,TGTGCCAGCAGCTTGGTAGGGGTCCGGGCCGGGGAGCTGTTTTTT
TRBD2,TRBJ2-1,TRBV30,-,CAWSRLAGRNEQFF,TGTGCCTGGAGTAGGCTAGCGGGAAGGAATGAGCAGTTCTTC
TRBD1,TRBJ1-6,TRBV9,-,CASSPDGQANSPLHF,TGTGCCAGCAGCCCCGATGGACAGGCCAATTCACCCCTCCACTTT
-,TRBJ2-5,TRBV7-2,-,CASRFNRAETQYF,TGTGCCAGCAGATTTAACAGGGCAGAGACCCAGTACTTC
TRBD1,TRBJ1-1,TRBV18,-,CASSPPGQTKNEAFF,TGTGCCAGCTCACCTCCGGGACAGACTAAGAATGAAGCTTTCTTT
-,TRBJ1-5,TRBV7-9,-,CASSARDTNQPQHF,TGTGCCAGCAGCGCTCGGGACACAAATCAGCCCCAGCATTTT
-,TRBJ2-3,TRBV5-5,-,CASSRTPGVDTQYF,TGTGCCAGCAGCCGGACGCCCGGGGTAGATACGCAGTATTTT
TRBD1,TRBJ1-1,TRBV5-6,-,CASSPDRANTEAFF,TGTGCCAGCAGCCCTGACAGGGCGAACACTGAAGCTTTCTTT
TRBD2,TRBJ2-5,TRBV5-1,-,CASSFSGHQETQYF,TGCGCCAGCAGCTTTAGCGGGCACCAAGAGACCCAGTACTTC
-,TRBJ1-2,TRBV4-2,few,CASSQELVGGLLTF,TGTGCCAGCAGCCAAGAACTGGTTGGGGGACTCCTCACCTTC
TRBD1,TRBJ2-3,TRBV5-1,once,CASSMGQGLDTQYF,TGCGCCAGCAGCATGGGACAGGGGCTAGATACGCAGTATTTT
TRBD1,TRBJ2-7,TRBV18,-,CASSPNRGFYEQYF,TGTGCCAGCTCACCAAACAGGGGGTTCTACGAGCAGTACTTC
TRBD1,TRBJ1-6,TRBV7-2,few,CASSSPGQGLSSYNSPLHF,TGTGCCAGCAGCTCGCCGGGACAGGGACTTAGCTCCTATAATTCACCCCTCCACTTT
-,TRBJ1-1,TRBV10-3,few,CAIKAWTENTEAFF,TGTGCCATCAAAGCGTGGACAGAGAACACTGAAGCTTTCTTT